This is a list of T cell receptor beta chains from one sample in a study of T cells in pancreatic ductal adenocarcinoma. Only in-frame clones appear in the TCRdb table, and some are missing; sequencing was by immunoSEQ multiplex PCR. The sample shows approximately 2,500 clones, around 83% of them seen only once. The sequencing sample was made of pancreatic tumor tissue. The receptors derive from a human donor with pancreatic ductal adenocarcinoma. The CDR3 runs from the conserved cysteine through the conserved F or W. A D gene is named only where the DNA matches it firmly. Expanded clones are given a class, and other clones once, few, many or no size at all.

TRBJ2-3 NA TRBV5-6 NA 17 TGTGCCAGCAGCGCTCCGGACAGTCGGACTAGCACAGATACGCAGTATTTT CASSAPDSRTSTDTQYF
TRBJ2-1 NA TRBV5-4 NA 14 TGTGCCAGCAGCTTGCAAACGGACTCCAATGAGCAGTTCTTC CASSLQTDSNEQFF
TRBJ2-3 TRBD2 TRBV5-5 NA 19 TGTGCCAGCAGCTTGGGTAGTGGGAGGGAGGGGAATGGCACAGATACGCAGTATTTT CASSLGSGREGNGTDTQYF
TRBJ2-5 NA TRBV19 NA 16 TGTGCCAGTAGTATAAGAGGCGTCCAGAAAAAAGAGACCCAGTACTTC CASSIRGVQKKETQYF
TRBJ2-4 NA TRBV27 NA 14 TGTGCCAGCAGTTTCAGACAGGTTGGGGACATTCAGTACTTC CASSFRQVGDIQYF
TRBJ1-5 NA TRBV29-1 NA 14 TGCAGCGTGAGGGACGGGGGGAGCATACAGCCCCAGCATTTT CSVRDGGSIQPQHF
TRBJ2-2 TRBD1 TRBV5-6 NA 16 TGTGCCAGCAGCGAGACCGGGACAGGGTCATCCGGGGAGCTGTTTTTT CASSETGTGSSGELFF
TRBJ1-5 NA TRBV2 NA 12 TGTGCCAGCGGCCGGGAACCGGAGCCCCAGCATTTT CASGREPEPQHF
TRBJ1-5 NA TRBV5-1 NA 14 TGCGCCAGCAGCTTGGTCGGCGGAGATCAGCCCCAGCATTTT CASSLVGGDQPQHF
TRBJ1-2 TRBD1 TRBV5-1 NA 14 TGCGCCAGCAGCCCGGGGGACAGGGTATATGGCTACACCTTC CASSPGDRVYGYTF
TRBJ2-2 NA TRBV27 NA 14 TGTGCCAGCAGTTTATTCGTTGCGTCCGGGGAGCTGTTTTTT CASSLFVASGELFF
TRBJ1-1 NA TRBV27 large 15 TGTGCCAGCAGGTGGACTCCGGGGGGGAACACTGAAGCTTTCTTT CASRWTPGGNTEAFF
TRBJ2-7 NA TRBV19 once 13 TGTGCCAGTAGTATCCAGGGTGGGGACGAGCAGTACTTC CASSIQGGDEQYF
TRBJ2-7 NA TRBV7-9 NA 14 TGTGCCAGCAGCGTCCTCGGGGTTTCCTACGAGCAGTACTTC CASSVLGVSYEQYF
TRBJ2-1 TRBD2 TRBV18 NA 14 TGTGCCAGCTCAGGATCGCGGGAGATAAATGAGCAGTTCTTC CASSGSREINEQFF
TRBJ2-7 NA TRBV6-1 few 16 TGTGCCAGCAGTGACGCATGGGCCAGACCTCTTGACGAGCAGTACTTC CASSDAWARPLDEQYF
TRBJ2-1 TRBD2 TRBV4-2 NA 17 TGTGCCAGCAGGACCTTGTCGGGACTAGCGGGAGTTGGGGAGCAGTTCTTC CASRTLSGLAGVGEQFF
TRBJ2-7 TRBD1 TRBV6-5 NA 16 TGTGCCAGCAGTTACTCGATCCGGACAGGGGCCTACGAGCAGTACTTC CASSYSIRTGAYEQYF
TRBJ2-2 TRBD2 TRBV7-2 NA 17 TGTGCCAGCAGCTTAAGACCGTTGCGGGAGGAGGGCGGGGAGCTGTTTTTT CASSLRPLREEGGELFF
TRBJ2-1 TRBD2 TRBV27 NA 17 TGTGCCAGCAGTTTATTTACCGGGACTAGCGGGACCAATGAGCAGTTCTTC CASSLFTGTSGTNEQFF
TRBJ2-1 NA TRBV7-9 NA 15 TGTGCCAGCAGCCGCGCAGTGGCGGAGCAGAATGAGCAGTTCTTC CASSRAVAEQNEQFF
TRBJ1-2 TRBD1 TRBV28 NA 16 TGTGCCAGCAGTTCTCAATCGGGACAGGGGGCTTCTGGCTACACCTTC CASSSQSGQGASGYTF
TRBJ2-2 TRBD1 TRBV18 NA 16 TGTGCCAGCTCACCACTTACCGGGACAGAGGCCGGGGAGCTGTTTTTT CASSPLTGTEAGELFF
TRBJ1-4 TRBD1 TRBV18 NA 14 TGTGCCAGCTCACCGACAGGGGTAGTTGAAAAACTGTTTTTT CASSPTGVVEKLFF
TRBJ2-7 NA TRBV18 NA 12 TGTGCCAGCTCGTCAGACAGAAGCGAGCAGTACTTC CASSSDRSEQYF
TRBJ2-7 NA TRBV10-3 NA 15 TGTGCCATCAGTGCGGGGAGCGGAACCAAATACGAGCAGTACTTC CAISAGSGTKYEQYF
TRBJ2-4 TRBD1 TRBV28 NA 17 TGTGCCAGCAGCTCTGGGGACAGCGGTCTAGCCAAAAACATTCAGTACTTC CASSSGDSGLAKNIQYF
TRBJ2-7 TRBD1 TRBV11-1 NA 15 TGTGCCAGCAGCTTAACTGGACAGGGGGTCTACGAGCAGTACTTC CASSLTGQGVYEQYF
TRBJ2-7 NA TRBV4-2 once 14 TGTGCCAGCAGCCAAGAAAGGAGGGCCTACGAGCAGTACTTC CASSQERRAYEQYF
TRBJ2-7 TRBD2 TRBV28 NA 13 TGTGCCAGCCGGACTAGCGGCACCTACGAGCAGTACTTC CASRTSGTYEQYF
TRBJ1-2 TRBD1 TRBV5-6 once 13 TGTGCCAGCAGCTTGGGACAGGGAGATGGCTACACCTTC CASSLGQGDGYTF